The 10 T cell receptor beta chains reported below all come from one sample, sequenced in a study of blood T cell repertoires in COVID-19. The repertoire was sequenced with immunoSEQ multiplex PCR; TCRdb's copy has only in-frame clones and lacks some. The repertoire holds roughly 230,000 clones, with approximately 91% as singletons. The specimen sequenced was peripheral blood. These TCRs come from a man aged 25 to 40 with COVID-19, enrolled during active disease.

The chain recombines TRBV19 with TRBJ1-2; 7 bases are a match to TRBD1. Looked up from germline, CDR1 is LNHDA and CDR2 is SQIVND (reference sequence). V lost 5 bases and J lost 3; bases outside the gene matches: 6. This CDR3 spans 14 amino acids. This CDR3 reads CASSPDRWDYGYTF. CDR3 in DNA: TGTGCCAGTAGTCCGGACAGGTGGGACTATGGCTACACCTTC.

J is TRBJ2-2 and V is TRBV3-1 (or the pseudogene TRBV3-2), with D maybe TRBD2 (6 bases). The germline V and J ends were trimmed by 4 bases and 1 base, with 10 bases remaining between them. CDR1 LGHDT and CDR2 YNNKEL come from the germline V gene (reference sequence). The CDR3 is made up of 15 amino acids. CDR3 amino acids: CASSPGLLNTGELFF. CDR3 nucleotides: TGTGCCAGCAGCCCGGGACTGCTGAACACCGGGGAGCTGTTTTTT.

The V gene is TRBV10-1, the J gene TRBJ2-4; no firm D call. V shed 5 bases and J shed 7 bases, with 3 bases lying between them. The V gene's germline CDR1 is WNHNN and CDR2 SYGVQD (reference sequence). The CDR3 is 10 residues long. The CDR3 spells CASSQNIQYF. In DNA, the CDR3 is TGCGCCAGCAGTCAGAACATTCAGTACTTC.

The rearrangement links TRBV27 to TRBJ2-5; TRBD1 aligns across 9 bases. Germline V CDR1 and CDR2: MNHEY, SMNVEV (reference sequence). The CDR3 loop spans 14 amino acids. Trimming removed 8 bases from V and 3 bases from J; junction bases left unmatched: 7. The CDR3 DNA is TGTGCCAGCCGAAAACAGGGGGCAGAAGAGACCCAGTACTTC. It translates to CASRKQGAEETQYF.

The chain is built from TRBV6-5 and TRBJ2-3, with 8 bases matching TRBD2. The CDR3 is made up of 15 amino acids. Germline-derived CDR1 and CDR2 are MNHEY and SVGAGI. With V trimmed by 8 bases and J by 2 bases, 9 bases remained unmatched. CDR3 DNA sequence: TGTGCCAGCTCTACTAGCGGCGACTTCACAGATACGCAGTATTTT. Amino acids: CASSTSGDFTDTQYF.

This chain joins TRBV6-5 and TRBJ1-1, with D maybe TRBD1 (5 bases). V gave up 6 bases and J gave up 4 bases, with 15 bases separating them. There are 14 residues in the CDR3. Germline CDR1 and CDR2: MNHEY and SVGAGI. CDR3 residues: CASSLTQVPTEAFF. CDR3 sequence (DNA): TGTGCCAGCAGCTTAACACAGGTCCCCACTGAAGCTTTCTTT.

The chain joins TRBV19 to TRBJ2-5, with 14 bases identical to TRBD2. Germline CDR1 and CDR2: LNHDA and SQIVND (reference sequence). The CDR3 loop spans 16 amino acids. V was clipped by 5 bases and J by 3 bases; unmatched bases: 5. CDR3 amino acids: CASSPRTSGGKETQYF. The CDR3 region has the DNA TGTGCCAGTAGTCCCCGGACTAGCGGGGGGAAAGAGACCCAGTACTTC.

The chain is built from TRBV12-3 or TRBV12-4 and TRBJ2-5, with a possible D match to TRBD1 (6 bases). CDR3 length equals 13 residues. V dropped 7 bases and J dropped 4 bases, with 13 bases sitting between them. The CDR3 DNA sequence: TGTGCCAGCACCCGTCAGGGGCCAGAGACCCAGTACTTC. Translated: CASTRQGPETQYF.

This rearrangement joins TRBV10-1 to TRBJ2-3; a weak D match, TRBD2 (5 bases). The V gene's germline CDR1 is WNHNN and CDR2 SYGVQD (reference sequence). The CDR3 spans 15 residues. V lost 8 bases and J lost 0, with 15 bases in between. The CDR3 here is CASQRSTGSTDTQYF. In nucleotides, the CDR3 is TGCGCCAGCCAACGCTCAACGGGGAGCACAGATACGCAGTATTTT.

The chain uses TRBV7-9 and TRBJ1-3; 12 bases are a match to TRBD1. Trimming removed 5 bases from V and 6 bases from J; junction bases left unmatched: 17. The CDR3 sequence is 19 residues long. Germline V gene lookup returns CDR1 SEHNR and CDR2 FQNEAQ (reference sequence). CDR3 in DNA: TGTGCCAGCAGCGCACCGCCTAGGGACAGGGGGCATGTAGTAAACACCATATATTTT. Translated, it gives CASSAPPRDRGHVVNTIYF.